This TCR beta chain was observed in a study of molecular identifiers for immune sequencing clone quantification. Looking at the study overall: The replicate experiment used RNA from roughly 20,000 or 100,000 naive CD8 cells. This RNA was split into five aliquots, and four of them were sequenced. Study findings and constraints: Spiked Jurkat TCR RNA equivalent to one cell reportedly surfaced among roughly 1 million naive cells.

Bulk TCR libraries were made with methods that had been previously described and with listed TCR primers. TCRdb ran MiXCR on the PCR reads and lists one entry per CDR3 protein. The sample lists approximately 550,000 distinct CDR3 sequences; 20% to 25% were seen once. Per the germline V gene, CDR1 is MNHEY and CDR2 is SVGAGI. The junction had 5 bases not matched to a gene; V was cut back by 11 bases and J by 0 bases. This CDR3 contains 13 residues. This clonotype was counted at least ten times. Its antigen is still unknown. Source material for naive CD8 libraries was roughly 19,000 to 1,000,000 sorted cells, with 10%, 30% or 50% RNA.

This sequence originates from a human donor in good health. Some libraries in this study had Jurkat cell RNA spiked in. Sequenced input: naive CD8+ T cells from blood, with Jurkat cell RNA spiked in. The subset here: FACS-sorted CD8+CD4-CCR7+CD45RA+ naive T cells. This sequence joins TRBV6-5 and TRBJ2-3; TRBD1 matches at 7 bases. The CDR3 region has the DNA TGTGCCTCCGGACAGGCGAGCACAGATACGCAGTATTTT. Translating it yields CASGQASTDTQYF.